The present T cell receptor (beta chain) was sequenced within a study of regulatory T cells. Study conclusions and caveats: Hydrophobic residues at CDR3 positions 6 and 7 were enriched in conventional CD4+ T cells of CD3G-deficient patients.

Patients, 2 to 39 years old, had expanded memory T-cell proportions. Sorting split CD4+ cells into CD25-high CD127-low Tregs and CD25-low CD127-high conventional T cells. Regarding this clone: What it recognizes is unknown.

V gave up 1 base and J gave up 5 bases; unmatched junction bases: 11. The CDR3 runs to 18 residues. Germline-derived CDR1 and CDR2 are SGHAT and FQNNGV. The primer mix had 52 TRBV and 13 TRBJ primers. Libraries were prepared by immunoSEQ multiplex PCR; TCRdb keeps only in-frame clonotypes and omits some of them. The sample contains about 32,000 clones, about 91% of which appear only once. The receptor's source is a person aged 18-30 years with CD3G deficiency. Sequences were obtained from conventional CD4+ T cells sorted from blood. The chain has TRBV11-2 and TRBJ2-5, with TRBD2 matching 12 bases. For the CDR3, the DNA is TGTGCCAGCAGCTTAGGCCTGCTAGCGGGGGGGCCGAGTGAGACCCAGTACTTC. Translating gives CASSLGLLAGGPSETQYF. Combining the CDR3 with reference TRBV11-2 and TRBJ2-5 gives the whole variable domain EAGVAQSPRYKIIEKRQSVAFWCNPISGHATLYWYQQILGQGPKLLIQFQNNGVVDDSQLPKDRFSAERLKGVDSTLKIQPAKLEDSAVYLCASSLGLLAGGPSETQYFGPGTRLLVL.